These 14 T cell receptor beta chains were sequenced from one sample in a study of cytomegalovirus exposure and HLA in healthy donors (dated by TCRdb to the late 2010s). Libraries were built with the immunoSEQ multiplex PCR assay. For the multiplex PCR, a mixture combining 60 forward primers for TCR Vbeta segments and 13 reverse primers for TCR Jbeta segments was used. What TCRdb holds here is the immuneACCESS table cut down to in-frame rearrangements. Part of the clones is not present; checked against another copy, under half of the missing clones reflect an unresolved V gene, and the others are unexplained. This sample has about 110,000 clones in its table, and roughly 75% of those were observed once. In total, the top ten clones hold about 2.5% of the sample. Sequencing used PBMCs. These receptors were taken from a man aged 35 to 55 in good health and CMV-seronegative.

The V call is TRBV7-9, the J call TRBJ2-7, with 9 bases aligning to TRBD2. The CDR3 covers 13 residues. Per germline, CDR1 SEHNR and CDR2 FQNEAQ (reference sequence). The junction had 5 bases not matched to a gene; V was cut back by 5 bases and J by 6 bases. This chain's CDR3 is CASSPGLASEQYF. CDR3 sequence (DNA): TGTGCCAGCAGCCCGGGACTAGCTTCCGAGCAGTACTTC.

The V call is TRBV5-3, the J call TRBJ2-7; the D gene is possibly TRBD1 (5 bases). TRBV5-3 is an open reading frame whose function is uncertain. This CDR3 contains 15 residues. V shed 0 bases and J shed 3 bases, with 13 bases lying between them. The CDR3: CARSLDPGFNYEQYF. Here the CDR3 DNA reads TGTGCCAGAAGCTTGGATCCAGGGTTTAACTACGAGCAGTACTTC.

This chain uses TRBV6-1 with TRBJ2-3; D call uncertain. The length of the CDR3 is 14 residues. Trimming shortened V by 4 bases and J by 2 bases, and 10 bases separated the two germline ends. Germline lookup yields CDR1 MNHNS and CDR2 SASEGT. The CDR3 DNA is TGTGCCAGCAGTGCCCCCGGGTCCACAGATACGCAGTATTTT. Translation gives CASSAPGSTDTQYF.

This chain joins TRBV5-1 and TRBJ2-5, with D uncertain. The DNA matches TRBJ2-7 better at its end, which makes the J call doubtful. The CDR3 runs 14 residues. Per germline, CDR1 SGHRS and CDR2 YFSETQ. The chain's CDR3 is CASSPGPGGYEQYF. The CDR3 bases are TGCGCCAGCAGCCCTGGTCCAGGTGGCTACGAGCAGTACTTC.

The chain recombines TRBV7-9 with TRBJ1-1; weak D call: TRBD1 (6 bases). V dropped 5 bases and J dropped 10 bases, with 14 bases sitting between them. The CDR3 is 12 amino acids. Germline CDR1 reads SEHNR; CDR2 reads FQNEAQ (reference sequence). CDR3 DNA sequence: TGTGCCAGCAGCATTACAACAGGGATAGCTTTCTTT. Amino acids: CASSITTGIAFF. The complete variable domain, with remaining parts taken from reference TRBV7-9 and TRBJ1-1, reads DTGVSQNPRHKITKRGQNVTFRCDPISEHNRLYWYRQTLGQGPEFLTYFQNEAQLEKSRLLSDRFSAERPKGSFSTLEIQRTEQGDSAMYLCASSITTGIAFFGQGTRLTVV.

The chain is built from TRBV5-4 and TRBJ1-1; no reliable D call. The germline gives CDR1 SGHNT, CDR2 YYREEE (reference sequence). CDR3 length equals 15 residues. With 4 bases removed from V and 1 base from J, the gap between germline ends came to 14 bases. The CDR3 loop is CASSGGGSQNTEAFF. The CDR3 bases are TGTGCCAGCAGCGGTGGAGGTAGCCAGAACACTGAAGCTTTCTTT.

The V gene is TRBV10-2, the J gene TRBJ2-7; D is perhaps TRBD1 (5 bases). This CDR3 comprises 12 residues. The V end was cut by 2 bases, the J end by 6 bases, with 8 bases between. CDR1 is WSHSY, CDR2 SAAADI, per germline. The CDR3 nucleotides are TGCGCCAGCAGTGAGCAGGGAACCGAGCAGTACTTC. Its protein is CASSEQGTEQYF.

This chain's CDR3 is CASSLPGLAVTDTQYF. The CDR3 region has the DNA TGTGCCAGCAGCTTACCGGGACTAGCGGTTACAGATACGCAGTATTTT. This chain connects TRBV5-6 to TRBJ2-3; 11 bases align to TRBD2. Trimming cost V 2 bases and J 3 bases; bases outside gene matches: 5. This CDR3 region has 16 residues. CDR1 SGHDT and CDR2 YYEEEE come from the germline V gene.

This clone turned up a few times. The rearrangement links TRBV5-1 to TRBJ1-1; 9 bases map to TRBD1. The junction had 8 bases not matched to a gene; V was cut back by 4 bases and J by 1 base. Germline CDR1 is SGHRS and CDR2 is YFSETQ. This CDR3 is 16 amino acids long. The CDR3 nucleotides read TGCGCCAGCAGCACGGGGGACAGGGTAGGGAACACTGAAGCTTTCTTT. Its protein product is CASSTGDRVGNTEAFF.

The J gene is TRBJ1-6, the V gene TRBV5-1, with 10 bases aligning to TRBD1. The germline V gene encodes CDR1 SGHRS and CDR2 YFSETQ. Losses at the gene ends were 4 bases for V and 8 bases for J; bases not matched to a gene: 6. The CDR3 loop spans 15 amino acids. As DNA, the CDR3 is TGCGCCAGCAGCAGTGACAGGGGGCCTTATTCACCCCTCCACTTT. Protein: CASSSDRGPYSPLHF.

The rearrangement links TRBV19 to TRBJ1-2, with 7 bases identical to TRBD1. Germline loops: CDR1 LNHDA, CDR2 SQIVND (reference sequence). CDR3 size: 14 residues. V lost 5 bases to trimming and J lost 3 bases; unmatched junction nucleotides: 6. DNA of the CDR3: TGTGCCAGTAGTGGTAATACAGGGGACTATGGCTACACCTTC. Its translation is CASSGNTGDYGYTF.

This clone appeared once. The V and J genes are TRBV6-1 and TRBJ1-1; TRBD1 is a possible D gene (5 bases). Trimming left V 1 base short and J 5 bases short, with 14 bases between. The length of the CDR3 is 15 residues. Germline V gene sequence: CDR1 MNHNS, CDR2 SASEGT. For the CDR3, the DNA is TGTGCCAGCAGTGAAGAGGCCGGGGGGGGGACTGAAGCTTTCTTT. This translates into CASSEEAGGGTEAFF.

This chain joins TRBV2 and TRBJ1-1; the D is unclear. The CDR3 has 17 residues. Trimming removed 4 bases from V and 0 bases from J, with 18 bases in between. From germline, CDR1 is SNHLY and CDR2 FYNNEI. The CDR3 DNA sequence: TGTGCCAGCAGTGTAGCGAGAACGTCCTTGGTGAACACTGAAGCTTTCTTT. It codes for CASSVARTSLVNTEAFF.

V gene TRBV6-4 combines with J gene TRBJ1-4; D remains ambiguous. The CDR3 sequence is 14 residues long. V was shortened by 3 bases and J by 3 bases, with 8 bases between the two germline ends. Germline CDR1 and CDR2: MRHNA and SNTAGT. The CDR3 bases are TGTGCCAGCAGTGATGAGGGCGCTAATGAAAAACTGTTTTTT. It codes for CASSDEGANEKLFF.